This T cell receptor beta chain was sequenced for a study of blood T cell repertoires in COVID-19 (dated by TCRdb to the early 2020s). With respect to the entire study: Samples from collaborators originated in the United States, Italy and Spain and spanned both the acute and convalescent phases of COVID-19. The material from the prospective study consisted of cDNA or gDNA derived from T cells, B-cell-depleted T cells, or PBMCs. Subjects who had been exposed to COVID-19, were actively infected with it, or had recovered from it provided the deeply sampled blood TCRbeta repertoires that made up the dataset. A freely available public database, intended as a resource for researchers studying the immune response to SARS-CoV-2, is where the repertoires were released. Samples were obtained from the ongoing ImmuneRACE study (first 160 participants) and from over a thousand subjects provided by 6 global collaborators. Nearly every sample came with metadata listing a de-identified subject ID, COVID-19 status, age in years and sex. Where available, HLA class I and class II types were obtained from metadata supplied by the sample provider rather than from assay-based typing. Broad study findings and their caveats: The quantity of clinical and demographic metadata differed by source and by participant and was supplied without curation.

This clone was observed a single time. It has no known antigen specificity. Base quality data are lacking; no much larger clone is found one base away. TCRbeta CDR3 regions were amplified from genomic DNA by means of the immunoSEQ Assay, a bias-controlled multiplex PCR. The authors processed their data as follows. The number of nucleated cells in each sample was estimated from the amplification of reference gene primers within the assay. To quantify the absolute abundance of each unique TCRbeta CDR3 rearrangement, sequence reads were collapsed and filtered. For each sample, productive Simpson clonality was calculated as the square root of Simpson's diversity index over productive rearrangements. Drawn from immuneACCESS, this table holds only the in-frame rearrangements with V and J called that TCRdb kept. Clones are partly lost; checked studies trace under half to an unresolved V gene and leave the rest unexplained. V and J calls and clone size are those listed in that table; D and trimming were worked out from the DNA. For this sample there are about 100,000 clones; more than 70% appear just once. The ten largest clones add up to around 10% of the sample.

Whole blood was collected in K2EDTA tubes by collaborating institutions according to the institutions' own protocols. For TCRbeta analysis, collaborator samples were shipped as frozen whole blood, as isolated PBMCs, or as DNA extracted from either sample type. According to the germline V gene (reference sequence), CDR1 reads GTSNPN and CDR2 reads SVGIG. The CDR3 contains 15 residues, cysteine and phenylalanine counted. Here the CDR3 DNA is all that survives: 45 bases in frame from base 1. Trimming at the junction amounts to 1 base on V and 2 bases on J, and the germline ends lie 12 bases apart. The receptor comes from a woman in her twenties or thirties with acute or convalescent COVID-19. The sample consisted of peripheral blood. The V and J genes are TRBV30 and TRBJ1-5; the D region possibly corresponds to TRBD1 (5 bases align). Here is the DNA: TGTGCCTGGAGTGAAGGGGAAACTGGCAATCAGCCCCAGCATTTT. The translation is CAWSEGETGNQPQHF.